The TCR beta chain under discussion was sequenced for a study of cytomegalovirus exposure and HLA in healthy donors. Researchers ran the PCR with 60 Vbeta and 13 Jbeta primers. Repertoires were generated with immunoSEQ multiplex PCR, while TCRdb's copy carries only in-frame clones and drops some. The table lists 95,000 to 150,000 clones, roughly 70% of them singletons. The sample consisted of PBMCs. This TCR was recovered from a woman aged 40 to 50 in good health and CMV-seronegative.

The CDR3 coding sequence is TGTGCCAGCTCACAAGGACAAACCTACGAGCAGTACTTC. Translating it yields CASSQGQTYEQYF. The chain employs TRBV18 and TRBJ2-7; perhaps TRBD1 as D (5 bases). The CDR3 covers 13 residues. Germline lookup yields CDR1 KGHSH and CDR2 LQKENI. The V gene lost 4 bases and the J gene lost 2 bases, with 9 bases spanning the gap.